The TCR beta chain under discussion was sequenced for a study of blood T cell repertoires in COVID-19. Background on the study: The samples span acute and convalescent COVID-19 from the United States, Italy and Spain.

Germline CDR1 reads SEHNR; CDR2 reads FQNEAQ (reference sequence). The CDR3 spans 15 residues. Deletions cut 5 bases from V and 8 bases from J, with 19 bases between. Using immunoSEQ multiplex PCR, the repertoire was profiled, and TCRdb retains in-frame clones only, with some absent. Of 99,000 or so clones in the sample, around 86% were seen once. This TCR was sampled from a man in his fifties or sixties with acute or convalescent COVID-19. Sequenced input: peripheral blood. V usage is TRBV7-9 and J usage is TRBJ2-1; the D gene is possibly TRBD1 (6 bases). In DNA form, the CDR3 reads TGTGCCAGCAGCCCGCAGGGGAATATGGGCGATGAGCAGTTCTTC. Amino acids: CASSPQGNMGDEQFF.